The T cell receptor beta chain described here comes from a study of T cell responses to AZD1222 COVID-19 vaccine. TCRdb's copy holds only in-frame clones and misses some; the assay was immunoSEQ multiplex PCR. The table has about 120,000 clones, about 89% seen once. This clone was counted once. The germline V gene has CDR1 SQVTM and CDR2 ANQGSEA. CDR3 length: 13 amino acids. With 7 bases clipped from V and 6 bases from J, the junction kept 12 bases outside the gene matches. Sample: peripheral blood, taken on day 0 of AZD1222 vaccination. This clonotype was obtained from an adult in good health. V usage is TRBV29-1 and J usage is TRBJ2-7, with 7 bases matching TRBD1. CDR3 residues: CSGGQPTFGEQYF. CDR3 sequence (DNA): TGCAGCGGGGGACAGCCGACCTTTGGCGAGCAGTACTTC.